Below are 17 T cell receptor beta chains sequenced from a single sample in a study of T cell responses to AZD1222 COVID-19 vaccine. The data were produced by immunoSEQ multiplex PCR, yet TCRdb's version contains in-frame clones alone and is incomplete. The sample consists of about 84,000 clones, approximately 88% of them appearing once. The specimen comprised peripheral blood, sampled 28 days after the second AZD1222 dose. The origin of the receptors is an adult who received the AZD1222 COVID-19 vaccine.

This chain uses TRBV11-2 with TRBJ1-3, with D unclear. V lost 3 bases to trimming and J lost 0 bases, with 9 bases between them. The germline V gene encodes CDR1 SGHAT and CDR2 FQNNGV. The CDR3 runs to 15 residues. The DNA of the CDR3 is TGTGCCAGCAGCTTCACAGTGGGCTCTGGAAACACCATATATTTT. Translating gives CASSFTVGSGNTIYF.

This clone was seen a few times. This chain links TRBV27 with TRBJ2-5; D remains ambiguous. This CDR3 contains 13 residues. The V and J ends lost 6 bases and 5 bases respectively, with 13 bases between them. Germline-derived CDR1 and CDR2 are MNHEY and SMNVEV (reference sequence). The CDR3 region is CASRGMKLETQYF. CDR3 nucleotides: TGTGCCAGCAGGGGGATGAAACTGGAGACCCAGTACTTC.

This chain joins TRBV6-5 and TRBJ2-1; 7 bases line up with TRBD1. The length of the CDR3 is 14 residues. J gave up 7 bases and V 7 bases, and 10 bases lay outside the gene matches. Germline V gene data show CDR1 as MNHEY and CDR2 as SVGAGI. The CDR3 coding sequence is TGTGCCAGCAACCCGACAGGGTACGTGAATGAGCAGTTCTTC. Translated: CASNPTGYVNEQFF.

The chain combines TRBV7-9 with TRBJ1-4; D remains ambiguous. CDR1 and CDR2 (germline): SEHNR, FQNEAQ (reference sequence). With 5 bases removed from V and 3 bases from J, the gap between germline ends came to 13 bases. There are 15 residues in the CDR3. CDR3 coding DNA: TGTGCCAGCAGCGCTAAGGGTGCTGCTAATGAAAAACTGTTTTTT. It is translated as CASSAKGAANEKLFF. Full variable domain (remainder filled in from reference TRBV7-9 and TRBJ1-4): DTGVSQNPRHKITKRGQNVTFRCDPISEHNRLYWYRQTLGQGPEFLTYFQNEAQLEKSRLLSDRFSAERPKGSFSTLEIQRTEQGDSAMYLCASSAKGAANEKLFFGSGTQLSVL.

In its sample, this clone was seen a few times. The chain joins TRBV6-5 to TRBJ1-5; no clear D. Germline CDR1 reads MNHEY; CDR2 reads SVGAGI. The V end was cut by 6 bases, the J end by 3 bases, with 12 bases between. This CDR3 region has 14 residues. The CDR3 coding sequence is TGTGCCAGCAGCCTCCCACGGGACAATCAGCCCCAGCATTTT. This gives the protein CASSLPRDNQPQHF.

The chain has TRBV7-9 and TRBJ1-4; D ambiguous. Germline values: CDR1 SEHNR, CDR2 FQNEAQ (reference sequence). V was shortened by 3 bases and J by 5 bases, with 7 bases between the two germline ends. CDR3 length equals 13 residues. CDR3 sequence reads: CASSFYGNEKLFF. The CDR3 DNA is TGTGCCAGCAGCTTTTATGGGAATGAAAAACTGTTTTTT.

The gene calls are TRBV28 and TRBJ1-2; 10 bases align to TRBD1. The CDR3 has 14 amino acids. The V segment lost 6 bases and the J segment 2 bases; nucleotides outside the gene matches: 3. Germline V CDR1 and CDR2: MDHEN, SYDVKM. CDR3 coding DNA: TGTGCCAGCAGCTGGGGACAGGGGAACTATGGCTACACCTTC. Protein product: CASSWGQGNYGYTF.

The chain is built from TRBV7-9 and TRBJ1-5; D not resolved. V lost 5 bases to trimming and J lost 2 bases, with 7 bases between them. The CDR3 length is 13 residues. Germline V lookup: CDR1 SEHNR, CDR2 FQNEAQ (reference sequence). The CDR3 is CASSRDGNQPQHF. The CDR3 DNA reads as TGTGCCAGCAGCCGAGATGGCAATCAGCCCCAGCATTTT.

This chain joins TRBV19 and TRBJ1-2; 9 bases match TRBD1. V dropped 2 bases and J dropped 6; count of bases not matched to a gene: 13. This CDR3 spans 17 amino acids. CDR1 and CDR2 (germline): LNHDA, SQIVND (reference sequence). The CDR3 sequence: CASSIWGSGQGFNGYTF. The CDR3 DNA follows: TGTGCCAGTAGTATATGGGGTTCGGGACAGGGTTTTAATGGCTACACCTTC.

V and J are TRBV28 and TRBJ1-1; TRBD1 agrees at 10 bases. CDR3 length equals 16 residues. The germline V gene has CDR1 MDHEN and CDR2 SYDVKM. With V trimmed by 6 bases and J by 4 bases, 11 bases remained unmatched. CDR3: CASSPGTGDGSTEAFF. Here the CDR3 DNA reads TGTGCCAGCAGCCCCGGGACAGGGGATGGGAGCACTGAAGCTTTCTTT.

This clone was counted a single time. The chain joins TRBV5-1 to TRBJ2-3; unclear D gene. Per the germline V gene, CDR1 is SGHRS and CDR2 is YFSETQ. Trimming cost V 1 base and J 4 bases, with 10 bases left between them. The CDR3 has 14 amino acids. This CDR3 reads CASSLLGPADTQYF. The CDR3, as DNA: TGCGCCAGCAGCTTGTTGGGCCCCGCAGATACGCAGTATTTT.

J is TRBJ2-6 and V is TRBV28; D ambiguous. This CDR3 is 15 amino acids long. V gave up 6 bases and J gave up 0 bases, with 9 bases separating them. CDR1 is MDHEN, CDR2 SYDVKM, per germline. The CDR3 DNA reads TGTGCCAGCAGCCCCTCTCCCTCTGGGGCCAACGTCCTGACTTTC. This translates into CASSPSPSGANVLTF.

V usage is TRBV6-5 and J usage is TRBJ2-7, with 7 nucleotides matching TRBD2. The CDR3 sequence is 11 residues long. CDR1 is MNHEY, CDR2 SVGAGI, per germline. The J segment lost 5 bases and the V segment lost 9 bases, leaving 4 bases of the junction unmatched. In DNA, the CDR3 is TGTGCCAGTCGGGCGGGGGACGAGCAGTACTTC. Residues: CASRAGDEQYF.

This clone was observed once. The rearrangement joins TRBV6-6 to TRBJ1-2; TRBD1 agrees at 8 bases. The CDR3 length is 13 residues. Trimming cost V 5 bases and J 3 bases; bases outside gene matches: 2. The germline gives CDR1 MNHNY, CDR2 SVGAGI (reference sequence). In nucleotides, the CDR3 is TGTGCCAGCAGTCTGACAGGGGACTATGGCTACACCTTC. Translation gives CASSLTGDYGYTF.

The V gene is TRBV27, the J gene TRBJ1-5; D might be TRBD1 (6 bases). Trimming removed 6 bases from V and 0 bases from J, with 18 bases in between. The V gene's germline CDR1 is MNHEY and CDR2 SMNVEV (reference sequence). This CDR3 has 17 residues. The CDR3 DNA sequence: TGTGCCAGCAGCGAAACAGGGCTGGGGAATAGCAATCAGCCCCAGCATTTT. Translated, it gives CASSETGLGNSNQPQHF.

The chain is built from TRBV11-2 and TRBJ2-2; D might be TRBD2 (5 bases). Germline V gives CDR1 SGHAT, CDR2 FQNNGV. V lost 3 bases to trimming and J lost 5 bases, with 10 bases between them. This CDR3 is 14 amino acids long. The CDR3 spells CASSFLAATGELFF. The DNA of the CDR3 is TGTGCCAGCAGCTTTCTAGCCGCGACCGGGGAGCTGTTTTTT.

The J gene is TRBJ1-6, the V gene TRBV28; D perhaps matches TRBD1 (6 bases). The CDR3 length is 15 residues. Trimming pared 2 bases from V and 5 bases from J, leaving 10 bases between. CDR1 and CDR2 (germline): MDHEN, SYDVKM. The CDR3 nucleotides are TGTGCCAGCAGTTTAAATGCAGGGGATAATTCACCCCTCCACTTT. This gives the protein CASSLNAGDNSPLHF.